These 28 T cell receptor beta chains were sequenced from one sample in a study of PD-L1 blockade in urothelial cancer. The sample's time point: pretreatment peripheral blood. Libraries were prepared by immunoSEQ multiplex PCR; TCRdb keeps only in-frame clonotypes and omits some of them. The repertoire holds 49,000 or so clones, with about 86% as singletons. The specimen comprised PBMCs, sampled around atezolizumab (anti-PD-L1) treatment. These receptors originate from a man aged 60-69 years with urothelial cancer.

CDR3: CASSQRASGDTDTQYF. The DNA of the CDR3 is TGCGCCAGCAGCCAAAGGGCTAGCGGGGACACAGATACGCAGTATTTT. The chain links TRBV4-1 to TRBJ2-3, with 9 bases lining up with TRBD2. The germline gives CDR1 MGHRA, CDR2 YSYEKL. V shed 2 bases and J 2 bases; nucleotides not matched to a gene: 5. This CDR3 is 16 amino acids long.

This CDR3 is CASSQDGGGTDTQYF. The CDR3 nucleotides read TGCGCCAGCAGCCAAGACGGGGGGGGCACAGATACGCAGTATTTT. The chain joins TRBV4-3 to TRBJ2-3; 8 bases match TRBD2. The CDR3 spans 15 residues. Trimming removed 0 bases from V and 1 base from J; junction bases left unmatched: 0. Germline V lookup: CDR1 LGHNA, CDR2 YSLEER.

This chain connects TRBV7-2 to TRBJ2-1; D is ambiguous. V lost 2 bases, J lost 9 bases, and 14 bases lay in between. The V gene's germline CDR1 is SGHTA and CDR2 FQGNSA. The CDR3 totals 14 residues. DNA of the CDR3: TGTGCCAGCAGCTTATCAAGACCCTCAGGTGAGCAGTTCTTC. Its protein is CASSLSRPSGEQFF. Full variable domain (missing parts from reference TRBV7-2 and TRBJ2-1): GAGVSQSPSNKVTEKGKDVELRCDPISGHTALYWYRQSLGQGLEFLIYFQGNSAPDKSGLPSDRFSAERTGGSVSTLTIQRTQQEDSAVYLCASSLSRPSGEQFFGPGTRLTVL.

Of note for this clone: The junction departs from germline at one end; a sequencing error may be responsible. The chain uses TRBV7-7 and TRBJ2-2; D not resolved. This CDR3 spans 15 amino acids. CDR1 SSHAT and CDR2 FNYEAQ come from the germline V gene (reference sequence). The CDR3 nucleotides read TGTGCTAGCAGCCAACGACACGGGAACACCGGGGAGCTGTTTTTT. Translated, it gives CASSQRHGNTGELFF.

This clone has just a few counts. The V gene is TRBV30, the J gene TRBJ1-6; TRBD1 is a possible D gene (6 bases). From germline, CDR1 is GTSNPN and CDR2 SVGIG (reference sequence). The length of the CDR3 is 14 residues. V dropped 5 bases and J dropped 3 bases, with 11 bases sitting between them. In nucleotides, the CDR3 is TGTGCCTGGCAAGTGGACAGCTATAATTCACCCCTCCACTTT. Its protein product is CAWQVDSYNSPLHF. Full variable domain (outside the CDR3, taken from reference TRBV30 and TRBJ1-6): SQTIHQWPATLVQPVGSPLSLECTVEGTSNPNLYWYRQAAGRGLQLLFYSVGIGQISSEVPQNLSASRPQDRQFILSSKKLLLSDSGFYLCAWQVDSYNSPLHFGNGTRLTVT.

This chain links TRBV6-5 with TRBJ1-1, with TRBD1 identical over 7 bases. The germline CDR1 and CDR2 sequences are MNHEY and SVGAGI. J lost 5 bases, V lost 5 bases, and 5 bases had no gene match. The CDR3 is made up of 13 amino acids. The CDR3 loop is CASSMTGRTEAFF. DNA for the CDR3: TGTGCCAGCAGTATGACAGGGAGAACTGAAGCTTTCTTT.

The chain joins TRBV5-1 to TRBJ2-3; TRBD1 matches 7 bases. Germline V CDR1 and CDR2: SGHRS, YFSETQ. V lost 5 bases, J lost 3 bases, and 21 bases stayed unmatched. The CDR3 is 19 amino acids. The CDR3 region is CASRYSGTALPGGTDTQYF. As DNA, the CDR3 is TGCGCCAGCAGATACTCCGGGACGGCACTCCCAGGGGGAACAGATACGCAGTATTTT.

This clone occurred once. The chain recombines TRBV9 with TRBJ1-1; unclear D gene. Germline CDR1 and CDR2: SGDLS and YYNGEE. Trimming shortened V by 2 bases and J by 3 bases, and 14 bases separated the two germline ends. This CDR3 region has 15 residues. Here the CDR3 reads CASSVTTGTHTEAFF. The CDR3 DNA sequence: TGTGCCAGCAGCGTCACGACGGGAACTCACACTGAAGCTTTCTTT.

CDR3 in amino acids: CASSLGGMGADTQYF. The CDR3 DNA follows: TGTGCCAGCAGCTTGGGCGGGATGGGGGCAGATACGCAGTATTTT. This rearrangement joins TRBV5-4 to TRBJ2-3; D may be TRBD2 (6 bases). Between the trimmed V and J ends, which lost 0 bases and 4 bases, there was a span of 12 bases. There are 15 residues in the CDR3. From germline, CDR1 is SGHNT and CDR2 YYREEE (reference sequence). The full variable domain, with the rest looked up from reference TRBV5-4 and TRBJ2-3, is ETGVTQSPTHLIKTRGQQVTLRCSSQSGHNTVSWYQQALGQGPQFIFQYYREEENGRGNFPPRFSGLQFPNYSSELNVNALELDDSALYLCASSLGGMGADTQYFGPGTRLTVL.

This chain uses TRBV6-5 with TRBJ2-7; 10 nucleotides align to TRBD2. CDR1 and CDR2 from the germline V gene are MNHEY and SVGAGI. V gave up 6 bases and J gave up 3 bases; unmatched junction bases: 2. CDR3 length equals 13 residues. CDR3 nucleotides: TGTGCCAGCAGCGTAGCGGGAGGCTACGAGCAGTACTTC. Protein sequence: CASSVAGGYEQYF.

V and J are TRBV6-6 and TRBJ1-2; a weak D match, TRBD1 (5 bases). Trimming shortened V by 7 bases and J by 3 bases, and 12 bases separated the two germline ends. This CDR3 has 13 residues. CDR1 MNHNY and CDR2 SVGAGI come from the germline V gene (reference sequence). The CDR3 here is CASIRGGDYGYTF. The CDR3 DNA follows: TGTGCCAGCATCCGGGGGGGTGACTATGGCTACACCTTC.

The genes are TRBV30 and TRBJ2-3, with a weak D call TRBD2 (6 bases). The CDR3 totals 14 residues. The V gene's germline CDR1 is GTSNPN and CDR2 SVGIG (reference sequence). V gave up 2 bases and J gave up 6 bases, with 15 bases separating them. DNA of the CDR3: TGTGCCTGGAGTAGCGGGCCGGGTGAGGATACGCAGTATTTT. It codes for CAWSSGPGEDTQYF.

The chain uses TRBV5-4 and TRBJ2-5, with TRBD2 as a possible D gene (6 bases). Looked up from germline, CDR1 is SGHNT and CDR2 is YYREEE (reference sequence). This CDR3 region has 15 residues. With 4 bases removed from V and 5 bases from J, the gap between germline ends came to 18 bases. The CDR3 nucleotides are TGTGCCAGCAGCCTGGGACTTCAAACGAGCGAGACCCAGTACTTC. Protein: CASSLGLQTSETQYF.

This clone was counted a single time. This sequence joins TRBV29-1 and TRBJ1-1, with D tentatively TRBD1 (5 bases). Germline loops: CDR1 SQVTM, CDR2 ANQGSEA. The CDR3 has 19 residues. The V end was cut by 6 bases, the J end by 4 bases, with 33 bases between. Here the CDR3 reads CSVERKLGRASSLVTEAFF. In nucleotides, the CDR3 is TGCAGCGTCGAAAGAAAGTTGGGCAGGGCGTCTTCCCTCGTCACTGAAGCTTTCTTT.

V is TRBV7-8 and J is TRBJ1-6, with D possibly TRBD1 on 6 matching bases. The germline V gene has CDR1 SGHVS and CDR2 FQNEAQ. There are 16 residues in the CDR3. V lost 6 bases, J lost 5 bases, and 17 bases lay in between. This CDR3 is CASSRRGPPNNSPLHF. DNA of the CDR3: TGTGCCAGCAGTCGCAGGGGCCCTCCTAATAATTCACCCCTCCACTTT.

This chain joins TRBV5-1 and TRBJ2-7, with 12 bases matching TRBD2. This CDR3 is 16 amino acids long. CDR1 and CDR2 from the germline V gene are SGHRS and YFSETQ. V shed 4 bases, J shed 3 bases, and the junction held 8 bases outside the gene matches. DNA of the CDR3: TGCGCCAGCAGCCCCCAACTAGCGGGGGGTGACTACGAGCAGTACTTC. Translation: CASSPQLAGGDYEQYF.

The chain couples TRBV5-1 to TRBJ2-5; D is possibly TRBD1 (5 bases). This CDR3 region has 14 residues. Per germline, CDR1 SGHRS and CDR2 YFSETQ. The V gene lost 0 bases and the J gene lost 3 bases, with 9 bases spanning the gap. The CDR3 coding sequence is TGCGCCAGCAGCTTGGGGGGCAGGAAAGAGACCCAGTACTTC. Translating it yields CASSLGGRKETQYF.

The chain links TRBV7-2 to TRBJ1-3; D is undetermined. The length of the CDR3 is 14 residues. The V gene's germline CDR1 is SGHTA and CDR2 FQGNSA. Trimming removed 5 bases from V and 0 bases from J, with 8 bases in between. The CDR3 here is CASSEALSGNTIYF. The CDR3 DNA is TGTGCCAGCAGCGAGGCGCTCTCTGGAAACACCATATATTTT.

The chain joins TRBV10-3 to TRBJ2-7; 9 bases are a match to TRBD1. The CDR3 is 14 residues long. Trimming cost V 4 bases and J 5 bases; bases outside gene matches: 6. Looked up from germline, CDR1 is ENHRY and CDR2 is SYGVKD. The CDR3 protein is CAISAGQGGHEQYF. The CDR3 DNA is TGTGCCATCAGTGCGGGACAGGGCGGCCACGAGCAGTACTTC.

The chain couples TRBV10-2 to TRBJ1-3; D call uncertain. The CDR3 covers 14 residues. V lost 8 bases and J 3 bases, leaving 14 bases between the germline ends. Germline CDR1 is WSHSY and CDR2 is SAAADI. In nucleotides, the CDR3 is TGCGCCAGCGCCGTCGCGGGGAATGGAAACACCATATATTTT. As protein: CASAVAGNGNTIYF.

This rearrangement joins TRBV9 to TRBJ2-1; 11 bases line up with TRBD2. CDR3 size: 15 residues. CDR1 is SGDLS, CDR2 YYNGEE, per germline. After removal of 4 bases from V and 4 bases from J, the junction contained 4 bases not matched to a gene. The CDR3 DNA follows: TGTGCCAGCAGCTGGGGACTAGCGGAATACAATGAGCAGTTCTTC. Translating it yields CASSWGLAEYNEQFF.

V and J are TRBV5-1 and TRBJ2-1, with D maybe TRBD1 (7 bases). The CDR3 has 18 amino acids. Germline V gene lookup returns CDR1 SGHRS and CDR2 YFSETQ. V was shortened by 3 bases and J by 1 base, with 20 bases between the two germline ends. The CDR3 sequence is CASSSGLLRGASYNEQFF. CDR3 coding DNA: TGCGCCAGCAGCTCCGGATTGCTCAGGGGGGCTTCCTACAATGAGCAGTTCTTC.

V and J are TRBV19 and TRBJ2-7; D is possibly TRBD2 (6 bases). Germline assignment: CDR1 LNHDA and CDR2 SQIVND (reference sequence). The ends were cut back, 4 bases at V and 1 base at J, with 11 bases in the middle. CDR3 length equals 14 residues. The CDR3 DNA sequence: TGTGCCAGTAGTAGCGGGACCTCATCCTACGAGCAGTACTTC. Translated: CASSSGTSSYEQYF. Full variable domain (remainder filled in from reference TRBV19 and TRBJ2-7): DGGITQSPKYLFRKEGQNVTLSCEQNLNHDAMYWYRQDPGQGLRLIYYSQIVNDFQKGDIAEGYSVSREKKESFPLTVTSAQKNPTAFYLCASSSGTSSYEQYFGPGTRLTVT.

Only a few counts were recorded for this clone. The chain uses TRBV30 and TRBJ2-7; TRBD1 is a possible D gene (6 bases). V was shortened by 0 bases and J by 4 bases, with 10 bases between the two germline ends. The CDR3 has 13 residues. Germline CDR1 GTSNPN, CDR2 SVGIG (reference sequence). The CDR3 DNA reads as TGTGCCTGGAGTGTGGGGGCCAGGTACGAGCAGTACTTC. It is translated as CAWSVGARYEQYF.

This clone was found a few times. The CDR3 bases are TGCAGCGGGGGCGAGCCCAAAAACATTCAGTACTTC. This translates into CSGGEPKNIQYF. The chain has TRBV29-1 and TRBJ2-4; weak D call: TRBD1 (5 bases). The germline CDR1 and CDR2 sequences are SQVTM and ANQGSEA. The V and J ends lost 7 bases and 2 bases respectively, with 9 bases between them. This CDR3 comprises 12 residues.

This clone showed up just a few times. The rearrangement links TRBV7-2 to TRBJ1-1; no reliable D call. CDR1 SGHTA and CDR2 FQGNSA come from the germline V gene. V was pared by 5 bases and J by 0 bases, with 10 bases between. The CDR3 loop spans 14 amino acids. The DNA of the CDR3 is TGTGCCAGCAGCGGGAGAGATTTGAACACTGAAGCTTTCTTT. Amino acids: CASSGRDLNTEAFF.

The chain has TRBV9 and TRBJ2-3, with TRBD2 matching over 8 bases. The germline V gene encodes CDR1 SGDLS and CDR2 YYNGEE. With V trimmed by 4 bases and J by 1 base, 8 bases remained unmatched. The CDR3 is made up of 16 amino acids. The DNA for the CDR3 is TGTGCCAGCAGCCCTAAAGGAGCGGGGGGCACAGATACGCAGTATTTT. Protein sequence: CASSPKGAGGTDTQYF.

Only one count was recorded for this clone. This chain joins TRBV7-3 and TRBJ2-2, with TRBD1 matching 7 bases. With V trimmed by 4 bases and J by 3 bases, 11 bases remained unmatched. The CDR3 covers 17 residues. The V gene's germline CDR1 is SGHTA and CDR2 FQGTGA. The CDR3 protein is CASSSRTGSLDTGELFF. CDR3 DNA: TGTGCCAGCAGCTCCCGGACAGGTTCGTTGGACACCGGGGAGCTGTTTTTT.